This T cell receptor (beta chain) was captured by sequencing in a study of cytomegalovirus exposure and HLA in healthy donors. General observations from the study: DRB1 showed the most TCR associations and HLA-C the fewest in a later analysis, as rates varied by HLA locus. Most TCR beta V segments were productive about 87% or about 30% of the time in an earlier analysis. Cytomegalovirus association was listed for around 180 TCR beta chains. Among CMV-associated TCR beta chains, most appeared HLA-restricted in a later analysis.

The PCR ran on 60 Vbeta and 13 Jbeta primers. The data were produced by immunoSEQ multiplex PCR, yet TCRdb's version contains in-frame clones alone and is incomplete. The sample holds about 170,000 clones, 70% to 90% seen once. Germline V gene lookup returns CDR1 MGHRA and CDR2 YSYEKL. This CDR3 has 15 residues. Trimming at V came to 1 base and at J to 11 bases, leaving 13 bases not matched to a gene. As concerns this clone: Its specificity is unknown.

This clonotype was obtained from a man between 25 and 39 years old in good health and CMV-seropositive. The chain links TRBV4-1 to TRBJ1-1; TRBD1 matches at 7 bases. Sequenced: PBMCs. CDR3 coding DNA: TGCGCCAGCAGCCAAGGAGGGGGCACCCCCCACGGGGCTTTCTTT. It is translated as CASSQGGGTPHGAFF.